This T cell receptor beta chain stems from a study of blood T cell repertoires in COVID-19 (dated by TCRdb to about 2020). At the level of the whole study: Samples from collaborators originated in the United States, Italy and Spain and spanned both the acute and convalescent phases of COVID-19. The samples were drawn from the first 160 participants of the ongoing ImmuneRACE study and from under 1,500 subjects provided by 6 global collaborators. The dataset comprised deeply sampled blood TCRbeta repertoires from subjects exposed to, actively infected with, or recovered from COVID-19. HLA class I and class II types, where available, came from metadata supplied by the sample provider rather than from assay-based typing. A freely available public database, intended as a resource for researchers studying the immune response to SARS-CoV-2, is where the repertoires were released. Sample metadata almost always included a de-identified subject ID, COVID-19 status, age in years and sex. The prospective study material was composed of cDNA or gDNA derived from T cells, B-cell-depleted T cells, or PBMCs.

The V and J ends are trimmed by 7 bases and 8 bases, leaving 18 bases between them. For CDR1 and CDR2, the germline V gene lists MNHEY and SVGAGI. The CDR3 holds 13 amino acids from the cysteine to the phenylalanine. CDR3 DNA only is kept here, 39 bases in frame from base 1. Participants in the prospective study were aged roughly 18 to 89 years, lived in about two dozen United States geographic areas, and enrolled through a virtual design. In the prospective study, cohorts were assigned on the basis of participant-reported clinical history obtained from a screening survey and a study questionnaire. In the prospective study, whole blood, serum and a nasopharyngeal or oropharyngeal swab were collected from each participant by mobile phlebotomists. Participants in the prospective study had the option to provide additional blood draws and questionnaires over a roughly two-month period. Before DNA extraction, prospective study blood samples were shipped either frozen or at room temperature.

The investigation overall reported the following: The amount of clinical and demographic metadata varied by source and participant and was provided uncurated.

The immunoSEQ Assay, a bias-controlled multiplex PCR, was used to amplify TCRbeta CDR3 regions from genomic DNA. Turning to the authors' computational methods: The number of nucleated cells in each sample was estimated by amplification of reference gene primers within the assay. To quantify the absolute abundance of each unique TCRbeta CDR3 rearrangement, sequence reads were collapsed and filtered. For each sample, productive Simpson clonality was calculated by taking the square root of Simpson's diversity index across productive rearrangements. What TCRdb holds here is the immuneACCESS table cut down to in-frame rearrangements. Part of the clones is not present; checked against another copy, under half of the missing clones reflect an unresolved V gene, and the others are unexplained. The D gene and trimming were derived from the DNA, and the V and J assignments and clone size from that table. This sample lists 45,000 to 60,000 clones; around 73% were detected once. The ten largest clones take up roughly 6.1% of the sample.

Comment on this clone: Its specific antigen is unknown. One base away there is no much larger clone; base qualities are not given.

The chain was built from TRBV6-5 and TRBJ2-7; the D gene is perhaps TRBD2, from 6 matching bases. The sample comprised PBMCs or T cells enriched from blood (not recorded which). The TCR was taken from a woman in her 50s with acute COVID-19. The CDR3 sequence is CASTSTGGYQQYF. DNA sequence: TGTGCCAGCACCTCAACCGGGGGATACCAGCAGTACTTC.